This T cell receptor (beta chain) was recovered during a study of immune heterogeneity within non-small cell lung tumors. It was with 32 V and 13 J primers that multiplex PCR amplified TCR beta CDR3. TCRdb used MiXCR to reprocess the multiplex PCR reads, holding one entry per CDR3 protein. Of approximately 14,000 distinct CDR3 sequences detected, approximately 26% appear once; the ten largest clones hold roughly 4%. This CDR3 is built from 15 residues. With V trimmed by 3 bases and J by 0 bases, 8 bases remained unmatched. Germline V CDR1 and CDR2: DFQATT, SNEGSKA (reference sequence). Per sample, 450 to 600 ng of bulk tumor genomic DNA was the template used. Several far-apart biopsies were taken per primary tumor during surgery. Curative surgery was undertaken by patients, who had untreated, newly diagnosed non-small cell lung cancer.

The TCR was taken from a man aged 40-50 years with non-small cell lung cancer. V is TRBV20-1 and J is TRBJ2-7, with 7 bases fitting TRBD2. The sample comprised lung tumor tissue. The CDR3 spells CSARPPSGLSYEQYF. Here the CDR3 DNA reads TGCAGTGCTAGGCCTCCTAGCGGACTCTCCTACGAGCAGTACTTC.